This T cell receptor beta chain was found in a study of T cell responses to AZD1222 COVID-19 vaccine. Findings and limits, study-wide: White British ancestry dominated among donors, who included more females, and clonal diversity was possibly underestimated. When two AZD1222 doses had been given, Spike-specific TCR breadth and depth rose.

The protocol was immunoSEQ multiplex PCR, while the TCRdb copy is restricted to in-frame clones and leaves out a portion. Of over 150,000 clones detected, roughly 93% appear once; the ten largest clones hold more than 0.85%. With 1 base removed from V and 6 bases from J, the gap between germline ends came to 18 bases. This CDR3 region has 16 residues. Germline CDR1 and CDR2: SEHNR and FQNEAQ (reference sequence). A word on this clone: No antigen is known for it.

The TCR was taken from an adult who received the MenACWY meningococcal vaccine as a control. Specimen: peripheral blood, collected 28 days after the second dose of the MenACWY control vaccine. V gene TRBV7-9 combines with J gene TRBJ1-2, with a weak D call TRBD1 (5 bases). As DNA, the CDR3 is TGTGCCAGCAGCTTAGGGGACCGAGGAGGGGAGGATGGCTACACCTTC. It yields the protein CASSLGDRGGEDGYTF.